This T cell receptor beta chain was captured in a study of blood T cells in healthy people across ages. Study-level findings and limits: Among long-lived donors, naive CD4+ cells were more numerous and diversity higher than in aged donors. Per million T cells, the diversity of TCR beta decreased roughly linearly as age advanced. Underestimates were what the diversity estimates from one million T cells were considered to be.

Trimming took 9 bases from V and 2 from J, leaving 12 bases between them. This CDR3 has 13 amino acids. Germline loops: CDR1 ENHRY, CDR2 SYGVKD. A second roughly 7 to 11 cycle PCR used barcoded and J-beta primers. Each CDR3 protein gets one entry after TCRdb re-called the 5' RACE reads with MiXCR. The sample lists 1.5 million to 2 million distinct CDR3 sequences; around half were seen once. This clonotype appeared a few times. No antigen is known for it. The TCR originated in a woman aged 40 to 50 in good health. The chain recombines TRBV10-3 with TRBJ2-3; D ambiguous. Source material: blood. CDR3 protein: CAIKSDPTDTQYF. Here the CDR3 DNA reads TGTGCCATAAAGTCGGACCCCACAGATACGCAGTATTTT.